This T cell receptor (beta chain) was sequenced during a study of CD4+ T cells in melanoma. About this clone itself: Its antigen is unidentified.

Libraries were prepared by immunoSEQ multiplex PCR; TCRdb keeps only in-frame clonotypes and omits some of them. The sample carries 9,000 to 10,000 clones, almost 70% recorded once. V was clipped by 3 bases and J by 5 bases, with 5 bases between them. CDR3 length: 11 residues. Germline V lookup: CDR1 DFQATT, CDR2 SNEGSKA (reference sequence). Whole-study results and caveats: Neoantigen-specific CD4+ T cells in melanoma reportedly had diverse differentiation states.

This rearrangement joins TRBV20-1 to TRBJ2-1; no firm D call. Material for sequencing was peripheral blood. The sequence was collected from a human donor with melanoma. In DNA, the CDR3 is TGCAGTGCTAGGGGGAACAATGAGCAGTTCTTC. Translating gives CSARGNNEQFF.